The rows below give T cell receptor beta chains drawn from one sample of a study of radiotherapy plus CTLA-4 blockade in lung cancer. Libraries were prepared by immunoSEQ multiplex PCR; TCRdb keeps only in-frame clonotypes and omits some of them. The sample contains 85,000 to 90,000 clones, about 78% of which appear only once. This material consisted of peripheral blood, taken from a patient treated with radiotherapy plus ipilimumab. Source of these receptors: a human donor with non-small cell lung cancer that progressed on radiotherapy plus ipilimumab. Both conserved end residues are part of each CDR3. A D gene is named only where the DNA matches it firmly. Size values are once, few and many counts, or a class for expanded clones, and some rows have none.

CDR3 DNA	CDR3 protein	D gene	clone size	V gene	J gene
TGTGCCAGCAGCAGAGACAGGGGGCCAACGAATGGCTACACCTTC	CASSRDRGPTNGYTF	TRBD1	NA	TRBV7-2	TRBJ1-2
TGTGCCAGCAGGGGACAGGGGCAGTATAGCAATCAGCCCCAGCATTTT	CASRGQGQYSNQPQHF	TRBD1	NA	TRBV28	TRBJ1-5
TGTGCCAGTAGTATTATCACCGGGACCCCGCCAGATACGCAGTATTTT	CASSIITGTPPDTQYF	NA	NA	TRBV19	TRBJ2-3
TGTGCCAGCAGTTTAAGAGGGGGCGCAACCTACGAGCAGTACTTC	CASSLRGGATYEQYF	TRBD1	NA	TRBV28	TRBJ2-7
TGTGCCAGCAGCTTAGCACCTGGCAGCCTCTATGGCTACACCTTC	CASSLAPGSLYGYTF	NA	NA	TRBV7-2	TRBJ1-2
TGTGCCGTGGGGGCCGGGACTCACAGATTTGCAACTAATGAAAAACTGTTTTTT	CAVGAGTHRFATNEKLFF	NA	NA	TRBV7-9	TRBJ1-4
TGTGCTAGTGGTCTCCGAGCCGGGAACACCGGGGAGCTGTTTTTT	CASGLRAGNTGELFF	NA	few	TRBV12-5	TRBJ2-2
TGCGCCAGCAGCTTTAGGGTAGCGGGAGCCTCCAATGAGCAGTTCTTC	CASSFRVAGASNEQFF	TRBD2	NA	TRBV5-1	TRBJ2-1
TGTGCCAGCAGTTCGACAGGGGATTACGAGCAGTACTTC	CASSSTGDYEQYF	TRBD1	NA	TRBV28	TRBJ2-7
TGTGCCAGCAGCTTATCACCAGGGGAGCATGGCTACACCTTC	CASSLSPGEHGYTF	NA	NA	TRBV7-6	TRBJ1-2
TGTGCCAGCTCACAAGGGACCTACGAGCAGTACTTC	CASSQGTYEQYF	NA	NA	TRBV18	TRBJ2-7
TGTGCCAGCAGGAGGGGACAGGGAGAAGAAAAACTGTTTTTT	CASRRGQGEEKLFF	TRBD1	NA	TRBV6-1	TRBJ1-4
TGTGCCAGCAGCCAAGATGTGGACGGGGAGACCCAGTACTTC	CASSQDVDGETQYF	NA	NA	TRBV4-2	TRBJ2-5
TGTGCCAGCAGCTCTGGACGGGGAAACACCATATATTTT	CASSSGRGNTIYF	NA	NA	TRBV11-3	TRBJ1-3
TGCAGCGTCGCCACAGGGCCGGGGGGGGAGCTGTTTTTT	CSVATGPGGELFF	NA	once	TRBV29-1	TRBJ2-2
TGCAGCGTGGGCAGGGAGGACGGCTACACCTTC	CSVGREDGYTF	NA	NA	TRBV29-1	TRBJ1-2
TGTGCCAGCAGACAGGGGTGGAACACTGAAGCTTTCTTT	CASRQGWNTEAFF	TRBD1	NA	TRBV18	TRBJ1-1
TGTGCCAGCAGATGGGACAGGAAGAACACTGAAGCTTTCTTT	CASRWDRKNTEAFF	TRBD1	NA	TRBV6-5	TRBJ1-1
TGCGCCAGCAGCTTGGGGAGGGGGACAGCTAGCATGAACACTGAAGCTTTCTTT	CASSLGRGTASMNTEAFF	TRBD1	once	TRBV5-1	TRBJ1-1
TGTGCCAGCTCACCGAACCAAGAGACCCAGTACTTC	CASSPNQETQYF	NA	NA	TRBV18	TRBJ2-5
TGTGCCAGCAGCTTAGCCGGGGCTAGCGGGGCCATCTCTTACGAGCAGTACTTC	CASSLAGASGAISYEQYF	TRBD2	NA	TRBV7-6	TRBJ2-7
TGTGCCTGGGACTCGGGACAGGGGATCGGCTACACCTTC	CAWDSGQGIGYTF	TRBD1	NA	TRBV30	TRBJ1-2
TGTGCCAGCAGCTTAGATCCCGCAGTAGCGGGGGGCCCATACAATGAGCAGTTCTTC	CASSLDPAVAGGPYNEQFF	TRBD2	NA	TRBV11-2	TRBJ2-1
TGTGCCAGCAGCTTAGTTGGGGGGGGTTTTAGCACAGATACGCAGTATTTT	CASSLVGGGFSTDTQYF	TRBD2	NA	TRBV7-2	TRBJ2-3
TGTGCCTGGAGTGTTGGCGGGGGGCCCTCGCGCACAGATACGCAGTATTTT	CAWSVGGGPSRTDTQYF	TRBD2	NA	TRBV30	TRBJ2-3
TGTGCCTGGACCCCCACGGGTGGAAGAAACACTGAAGCTTTCTTT	CAWTPTGGRNTEAFF	NA	once	TRBV30	TRBJ1-1
TGTGCCAGCAGCGTAGACAATGGGACAGGGCACTACGAGCAGTACTTC	CASSVDNGTGHYEQYF	TRBD1	NA	TRBV9	TRBJ2-7
TGTGCCAGCAGTCCTCCCCGAGAGACCCAGTACTTC	CASSPPRETQYF	NA	NA	TRBV28	TRBJ2-5
TGTGCCACCGACACCTCCGGAGAGACCCAGTACTTC	CATDTSGETQYF	NA	NA	TRBV6-1	TRBJ2-5
TGTGCCAGCAGCGTAGTTGGGGAGGGCGCTGAAGCTTTCTTT	CASSVVGEGAEAFF	NA	NA	TRBV9	TRBJ1-1
TGCGCCAGCAGCTTGGCCGCACAGGTAAGCGGCAATGAGCAGTTCTTC	CASSLAAQVSGNEQFF	NA	NA	TRBV5-1	TRBJ2-1
TGTGCCAGCAGCTTACAGGGGGCGCCTGGAAACACCATATATTTT	CASSLQGAPGNTIYF	TRBD1	NA	TRBV7-9	TRBJ1-3
TGTGCCAGCTCACCAGTGGAGGGCACAGATACGCAGTATTTT	CASSPVEGTDTQYF	NA	once	TRBV18	TRBJ2-3
TGTGCCATCAGTGACTACCGGGACACGGGCTACGAGCAGTACTTC	CAISDYRDTGYEQYF	NA	NA	TRBV10-3	TRBJ2-7
TGTGCCAGCAGTGAAGAAGGTCCTGAGGCGGGGGCCTACGAGCAGTACTTC	CASSEEGPEAGAYEQYF	TRBD2	NA	TRBV2	TRBJ2-7
TGTGCCAGCAGCGCGGGATCAGGGGGATCCCGGGAGCAGTACTTC	CASSAGSGGSREQYF	NA	many	TRBV7-9	TRBJ2-7
TGTGCCAGCAGCTTACGGGACAGATACGAGCAGTACTTC	CASSLRDRYEQYF	TRBD1	NA	TRBV7-2	TRBJ2-7
TGCGCCAGCAGCCCGCAGACCGGGGGATTCCGGAACTCTGGAAACACCATATATTTT	CASSPQTGGFRNSGNTIYF	NA	few	TRBV4-3	TRBJ1-3
TGTGCCAGCAGTTACAGCGGGGCCTCAAGCAATCAGCCCCAGCATTTT	CASSYSGASSNQPQHF	NA	NA	TRBV6-5	TRBJ1-5
TGTGCCAGCAGCTTCGGGGGGACAGATACGCAGTATTTT	CASSFGGTDTQYF	TRBD2	NA	TRBV5-4	TRBJ2-3
TGTGCCAGCAAGGGACAGGGGGTCAGAAAGACCCAGTACTTC	CASKGQGVRKTQYF	TRBD1	few	TRBV13	TRBJ2-5
TGTGCCAGCAGTGAATTGGGGCAGGGGTTCGAGGGTGAATATGGCTACACCTTC	CASSELGQGFEGEYGYTF	NA	NA	TRBV25-1	TRBJ1-2
TGTGCCATCGGGGACAGTAGCAATCAGCCCCAGCATTTT	CAIGDSSNQPQHF	TRBD1	NA	TRBV10-3	TRBJ1-5
TGTGCCAGCAGCTTTAATGGCCCAGGGACTGAAGCTTTCTTT	CASSFNGPGTEAFF	NA	NA	TRBV5-6	TRBJ1-1
TGTGCCAGCTCACCATTAGCGGGAGTGGCAGATACGCAGTATTTT	CASSPLAGVADTQYF	TRBD2	NA	TRBV18	TRBJ2-3
TGTGCCAGCCGGGGTCGACGCAATCAGCCCCAGCATTTT	CASRGRRNQPQHF	NA	NA	TRBV27	TRBJ1-5
TGTGCCAGCAGCCCCGGGGGGGCCGGGGAGCTGTTTTTT	CASSPGGAGELFF	TRBD2	few	TRBV6-5	TRBJ2-2
TGTGCCAGCAGTTTGGCCGTCGGGACTAGCGGGAGAGAGGTAGACATTCAGTACTTC	CASSLAVGTSGREVDIQYF	TRBD2	NA	TRBV28	TRBJ2-4
TGTGCCAGCAGCCCCACCCCGGACAAGTACGAGCAGTACTTC	CASSPTPDKYEQYF	NA	NA	TRBV7-6	TRBJ2-7
TGTGCCAGCAGTTACTCGATGGGGGCAGACTACGAGCAGTACTTC	CASSYSMGADYEQYF	NA	once	TRBV6-5	TRBJ2-7
TGTGCCAGCAGCATCAGGGTCTTCCAGCCCCAGCATTTT	CASSIRVFQPQHF	NA	NA	TRBV6-6	TRBJ1-5
TGTGCCAGCAGCTCCGCGGGGAGTCAAGAGACCCAGTACTTC	CASSSAGSQETQYF	NA	NA	TRBV5-4	TRBJ2-5